The 2 T cell receptor beta chains reported below all come from one sample, sequenced in a study of long-term antiretroviral therapy in people with HIV. The authors ran the immunoSEQ assay, v3.0, at survey level. Measured with immunoSEQ multiplex PCR; TCRdb has only the in-frame clones, and not every one. The data contain tens of thousands of clones, roughly 88% of them singletons. The source was unsorted PBMCs, collected 0.1 years before starting antiretroviral therapy. The receptors stem from a man in his late teens or twenties with HIV.

Only one count was recorded for this clone. This rearrangement joins TRBV11-1 to TRBJ1-3, with D unclear. The germline V gene has CDR1 SGHAT and CDR2 FQDESV (reference sequence). The ends were cut back, 5 bases at V and 3 bases at J, with 14 bases in the middle. The CDR3 covers 15 residues. This chain's CDR3 is CASSTPGIGGNTIYF. Written as DNA, the CDR3 is TGTGCCAGCAGCACCCCCGGGATCGGTGGAAACACCATATATTTT.

V is TRBV30 and J is TRBJ2-2, with 13 positions matching TRBD2. This CDR3 is 15 amino acids long. With 5 bases clipped from V and 7 bases from J, the junction kept 7 bases outside the gene matches. Germline V CDR1 and CDR2: GTSNPN, SVGIG (reference sequence). CDR3 nucleotide sequence: TGTGCCTGGTCCGGGACTAGCGGGATGGGCGGGGAGCTGTTTTTT. This encodes CAWSGTSGMGGELFF.